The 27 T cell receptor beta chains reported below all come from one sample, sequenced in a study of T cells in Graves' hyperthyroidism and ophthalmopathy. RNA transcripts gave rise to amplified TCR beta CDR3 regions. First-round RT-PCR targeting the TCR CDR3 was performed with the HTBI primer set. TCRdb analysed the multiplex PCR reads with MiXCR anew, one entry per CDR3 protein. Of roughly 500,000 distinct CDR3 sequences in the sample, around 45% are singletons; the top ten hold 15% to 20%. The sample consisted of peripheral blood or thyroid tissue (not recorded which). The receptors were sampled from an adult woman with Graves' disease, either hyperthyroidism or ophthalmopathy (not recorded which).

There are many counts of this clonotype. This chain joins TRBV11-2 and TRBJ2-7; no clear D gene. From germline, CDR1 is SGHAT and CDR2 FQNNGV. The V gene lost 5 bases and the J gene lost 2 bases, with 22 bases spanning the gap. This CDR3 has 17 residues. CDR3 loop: CASSHSPPQRPAYEQYF. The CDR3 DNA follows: TGTGCCAGCAGCCACTCCCCTCCCCAGCGTCCTGCCTACGAGCAGTACTTC.

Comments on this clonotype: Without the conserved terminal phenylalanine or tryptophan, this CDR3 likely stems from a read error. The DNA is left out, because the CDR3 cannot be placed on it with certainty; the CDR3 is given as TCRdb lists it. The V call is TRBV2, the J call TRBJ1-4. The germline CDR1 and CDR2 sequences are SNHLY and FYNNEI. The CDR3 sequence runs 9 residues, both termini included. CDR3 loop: CASSPSMNY.

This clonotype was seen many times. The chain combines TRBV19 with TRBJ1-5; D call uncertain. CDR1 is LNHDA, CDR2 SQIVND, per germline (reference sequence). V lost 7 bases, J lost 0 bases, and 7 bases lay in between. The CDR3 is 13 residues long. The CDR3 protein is CASMADSNQPQHF. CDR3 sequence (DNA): TGTGCCAGTATGGCAGATAGCAATCAGCCCCAGCATTTT.

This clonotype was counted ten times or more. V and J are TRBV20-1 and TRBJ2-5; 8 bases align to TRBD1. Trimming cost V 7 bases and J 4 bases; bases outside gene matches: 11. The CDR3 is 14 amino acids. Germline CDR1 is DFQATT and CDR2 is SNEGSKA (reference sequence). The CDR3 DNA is TGCAGTGTCCAGGGGGCATCGGTGTTAGAGACCCAGTACTTC. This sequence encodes CSVQGASVLETQYF.

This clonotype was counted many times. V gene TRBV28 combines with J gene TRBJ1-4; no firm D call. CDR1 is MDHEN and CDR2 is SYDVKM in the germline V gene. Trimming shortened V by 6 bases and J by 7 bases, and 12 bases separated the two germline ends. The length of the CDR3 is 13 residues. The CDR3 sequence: CASSPRVAEKLFF. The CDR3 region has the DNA TGTGCCAGCAGCCCGAGGGTTGCTGAAAAACTGTTTTTT.

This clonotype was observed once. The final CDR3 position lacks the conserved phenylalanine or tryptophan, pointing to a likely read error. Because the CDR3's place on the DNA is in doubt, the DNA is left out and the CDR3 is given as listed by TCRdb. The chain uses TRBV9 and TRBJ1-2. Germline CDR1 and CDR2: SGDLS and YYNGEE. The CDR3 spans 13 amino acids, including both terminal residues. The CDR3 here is CASSAERTSGNTY.

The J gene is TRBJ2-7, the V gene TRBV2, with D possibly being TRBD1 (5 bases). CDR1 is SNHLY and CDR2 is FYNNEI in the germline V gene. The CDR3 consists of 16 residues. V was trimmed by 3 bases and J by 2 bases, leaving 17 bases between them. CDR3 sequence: CASSDRKDIMTYEQYF. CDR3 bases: TGTGCCAGCAGTGACCGTAAGGACATTATGACCTACGAGCAGTACTTC.

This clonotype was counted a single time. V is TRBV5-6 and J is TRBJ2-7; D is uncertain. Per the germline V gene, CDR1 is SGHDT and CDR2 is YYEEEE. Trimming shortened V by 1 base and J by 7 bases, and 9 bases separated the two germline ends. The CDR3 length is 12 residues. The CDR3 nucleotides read TGTGCCAGCAGCTTGTCGGCGTTGGAGCAGTACTTC. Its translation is CASSLSALEQYF.

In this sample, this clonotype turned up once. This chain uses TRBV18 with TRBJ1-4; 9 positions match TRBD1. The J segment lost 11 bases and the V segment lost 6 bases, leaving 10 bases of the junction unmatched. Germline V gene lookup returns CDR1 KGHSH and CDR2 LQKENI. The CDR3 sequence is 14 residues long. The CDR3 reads CASSYGTGMAKLFF. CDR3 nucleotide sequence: TGTGCCAGCTCGTACGGGACAGGGATGGCGAAACTGTTTTTT.

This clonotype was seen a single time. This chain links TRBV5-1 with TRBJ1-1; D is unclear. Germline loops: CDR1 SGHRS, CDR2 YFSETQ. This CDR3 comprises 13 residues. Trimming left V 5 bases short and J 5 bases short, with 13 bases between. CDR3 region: CASRPGIGTEAFF. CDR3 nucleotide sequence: TGCGCCAGCAGGCCTGGTATAGGTACTGAAGCTTTCTTT.

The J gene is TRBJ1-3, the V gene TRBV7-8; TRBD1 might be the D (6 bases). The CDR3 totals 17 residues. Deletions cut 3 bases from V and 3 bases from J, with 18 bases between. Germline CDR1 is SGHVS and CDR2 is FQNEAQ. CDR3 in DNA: TGTGCCAGCAGCTTTGGAGTGACAGGTATCCTTGGAAACACCATATATTTT. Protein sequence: CASSFGVTGILGNTIYF.

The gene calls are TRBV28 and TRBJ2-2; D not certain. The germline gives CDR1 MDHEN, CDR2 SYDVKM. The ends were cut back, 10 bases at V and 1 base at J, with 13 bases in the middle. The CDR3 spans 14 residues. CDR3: CATTDWRNTGELFF. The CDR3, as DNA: TGTGCCACCACCGACTGGAGGAACACCGGGGAGCTGTTTTTT.

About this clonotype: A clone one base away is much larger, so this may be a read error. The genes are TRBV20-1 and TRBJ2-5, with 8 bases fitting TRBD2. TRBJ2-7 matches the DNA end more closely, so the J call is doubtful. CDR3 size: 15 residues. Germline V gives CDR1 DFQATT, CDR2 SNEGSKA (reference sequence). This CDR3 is CSAPGLVGRFYEQYF. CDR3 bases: TGCAGTGCTCCGGGACTAGTGGGCCGTTTCTACGAGCAGTACTTC.

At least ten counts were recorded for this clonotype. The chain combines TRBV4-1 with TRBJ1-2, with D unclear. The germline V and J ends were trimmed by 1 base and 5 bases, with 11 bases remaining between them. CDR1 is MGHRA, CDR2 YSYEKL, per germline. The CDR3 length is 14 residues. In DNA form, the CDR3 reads TGCGCCAGCAGCCAAGCTGAGGGAGCATATGGCTACACCTTC. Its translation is CASSQAEGAYGYTF.

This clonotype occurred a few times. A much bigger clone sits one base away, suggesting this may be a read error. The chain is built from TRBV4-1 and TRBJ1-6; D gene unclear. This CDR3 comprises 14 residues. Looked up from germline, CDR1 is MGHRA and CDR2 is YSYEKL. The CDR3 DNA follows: TGCACCAGCAGCCAAGATCGGGTTAATTCACCCCTCCACTTT. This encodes CTSSQDRVNSPLHF.

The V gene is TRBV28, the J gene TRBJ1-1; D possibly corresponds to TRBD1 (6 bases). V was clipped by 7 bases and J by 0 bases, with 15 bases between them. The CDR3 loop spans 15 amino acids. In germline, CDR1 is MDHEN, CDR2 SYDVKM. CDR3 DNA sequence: TGTGCCAGCAACCCGTCTACAGGGATGAACACTGAAGCTTTCTTT. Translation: CASNPSTGMNTEAFF.

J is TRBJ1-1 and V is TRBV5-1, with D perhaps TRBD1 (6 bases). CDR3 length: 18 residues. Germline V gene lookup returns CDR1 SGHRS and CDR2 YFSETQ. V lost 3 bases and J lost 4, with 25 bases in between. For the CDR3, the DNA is TGCGCCAGCAGCTGGCGGGCCTGGTCCGACAGGAGATTCACTGAAGCTTTCTTT. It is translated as CASSWRAWSDRRFTEAFF. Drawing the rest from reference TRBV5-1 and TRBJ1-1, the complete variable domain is KAGVTQTPRYLIKTRGQQVTLSCSPISGHRSVSWYQQTPGQGLQFLFEYFSETQRNKGNFPGRFSGRQFSNSRSEMNVSTLELGDSALYLCASSWRAWSDRRFTEAFFGQGTRLTVV.

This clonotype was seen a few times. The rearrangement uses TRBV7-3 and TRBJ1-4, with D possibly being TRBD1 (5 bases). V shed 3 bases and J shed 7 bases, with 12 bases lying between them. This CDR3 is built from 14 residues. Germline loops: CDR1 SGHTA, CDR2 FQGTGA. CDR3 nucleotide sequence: TGTGCCAGCAGCTTGCGGCAGGGCACTGAAAAACTGTTTTTT. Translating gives CASSLRQGTEKLFF.

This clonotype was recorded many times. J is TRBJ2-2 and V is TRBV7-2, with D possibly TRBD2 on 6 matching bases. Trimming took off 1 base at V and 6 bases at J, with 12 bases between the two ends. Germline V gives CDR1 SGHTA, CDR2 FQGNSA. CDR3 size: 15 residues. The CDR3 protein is CASSLVMGGAGELFF. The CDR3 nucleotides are TGTGCCAGCAGCTTAGTTATGGGAGGCGCCGGGGAGCTGTTTTTT.

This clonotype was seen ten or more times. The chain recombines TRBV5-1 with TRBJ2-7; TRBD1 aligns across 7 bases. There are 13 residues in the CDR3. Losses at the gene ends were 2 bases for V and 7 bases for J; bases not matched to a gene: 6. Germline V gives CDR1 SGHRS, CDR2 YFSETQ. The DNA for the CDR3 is TGCGCCAGCAGCTTCGAGGGGGCGGAAGAGCAGTACTTC. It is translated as CASSFEGAEEQYF. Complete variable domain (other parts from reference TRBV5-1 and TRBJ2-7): KAGVTQTPRYLIKTRGQQVTLSCSPISGHRSVSWYQQTPGQGLQFLFEYFSETQRNKGNFPGRFSGRQFSNSRSEMNVSTLELGDSALYLCASSFEGAEEQYFGPGTRLTVT.

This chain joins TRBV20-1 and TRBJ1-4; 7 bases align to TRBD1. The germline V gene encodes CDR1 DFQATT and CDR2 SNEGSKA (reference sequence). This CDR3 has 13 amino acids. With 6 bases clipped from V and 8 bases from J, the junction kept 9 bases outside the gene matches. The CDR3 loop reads CSADGTDGEKLFF. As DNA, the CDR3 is TGCAGTGCGGACGGGACAGATGGAGAAAAACTGTTTTTT.

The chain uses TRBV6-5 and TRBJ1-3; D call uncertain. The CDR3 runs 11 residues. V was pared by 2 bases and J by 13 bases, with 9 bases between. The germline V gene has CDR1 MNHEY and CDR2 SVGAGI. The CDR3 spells CASSYGQEIYF. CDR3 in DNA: TGTGCCAGCAGTTACGGGCAGGAAATATATTTT.

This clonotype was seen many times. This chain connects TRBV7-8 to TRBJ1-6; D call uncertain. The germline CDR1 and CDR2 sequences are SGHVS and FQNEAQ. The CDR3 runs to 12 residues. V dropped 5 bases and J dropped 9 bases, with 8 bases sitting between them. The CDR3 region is CASSPLPSPLHF. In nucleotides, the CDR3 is TGTGCCAGCAGCCCGCTCCCTTCACCCCTCCACTTT.

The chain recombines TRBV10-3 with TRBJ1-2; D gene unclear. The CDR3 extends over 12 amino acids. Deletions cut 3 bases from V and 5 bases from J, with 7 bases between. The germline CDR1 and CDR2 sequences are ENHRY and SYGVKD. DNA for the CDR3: TGTGCCATCAGTGAAGCGAATTATGGCTACACCTTC. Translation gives CAISEANYGYTF.

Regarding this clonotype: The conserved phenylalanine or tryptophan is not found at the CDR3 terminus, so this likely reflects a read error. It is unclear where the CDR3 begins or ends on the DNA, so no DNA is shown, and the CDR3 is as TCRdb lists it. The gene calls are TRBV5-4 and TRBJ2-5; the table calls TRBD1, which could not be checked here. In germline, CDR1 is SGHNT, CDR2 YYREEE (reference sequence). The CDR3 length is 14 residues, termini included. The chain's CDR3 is CASSLWGYGYTFGS.

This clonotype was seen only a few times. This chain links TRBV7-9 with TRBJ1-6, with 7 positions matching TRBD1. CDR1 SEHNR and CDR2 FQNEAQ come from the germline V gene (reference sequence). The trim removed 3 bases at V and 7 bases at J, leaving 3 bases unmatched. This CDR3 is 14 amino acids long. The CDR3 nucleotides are TGTGCCAGCAGCTTCGGGACAGTCAATTCACCCCTCCACTTT. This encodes CASSFGTVNSPLHF.

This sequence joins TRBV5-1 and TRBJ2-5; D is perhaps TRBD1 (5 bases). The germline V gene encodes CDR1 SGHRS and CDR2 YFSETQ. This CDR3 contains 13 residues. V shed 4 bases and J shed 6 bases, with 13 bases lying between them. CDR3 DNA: TGCGCCAGCAGCGTGCAGGGTGGGCAGACCCAGTACTTC. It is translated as CASSVQGGQTQYF.